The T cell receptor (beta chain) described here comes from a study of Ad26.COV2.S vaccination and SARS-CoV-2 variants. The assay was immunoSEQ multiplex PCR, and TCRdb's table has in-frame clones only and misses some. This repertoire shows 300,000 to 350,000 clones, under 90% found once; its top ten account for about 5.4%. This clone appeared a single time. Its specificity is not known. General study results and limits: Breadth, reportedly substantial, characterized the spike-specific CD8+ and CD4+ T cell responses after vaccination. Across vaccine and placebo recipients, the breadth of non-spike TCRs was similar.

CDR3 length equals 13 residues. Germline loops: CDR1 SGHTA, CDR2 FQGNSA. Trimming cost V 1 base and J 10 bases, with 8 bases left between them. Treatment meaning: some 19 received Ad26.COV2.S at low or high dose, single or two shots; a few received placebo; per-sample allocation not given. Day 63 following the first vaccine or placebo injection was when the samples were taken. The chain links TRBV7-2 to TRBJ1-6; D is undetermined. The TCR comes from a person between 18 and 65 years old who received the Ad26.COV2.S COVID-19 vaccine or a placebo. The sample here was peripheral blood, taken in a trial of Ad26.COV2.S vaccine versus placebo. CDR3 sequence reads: CASSLGPDSPLHF. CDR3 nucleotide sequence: TGTGCCAGCAGCTTAGGGCCGGACTCACCCCTCCACTTT.